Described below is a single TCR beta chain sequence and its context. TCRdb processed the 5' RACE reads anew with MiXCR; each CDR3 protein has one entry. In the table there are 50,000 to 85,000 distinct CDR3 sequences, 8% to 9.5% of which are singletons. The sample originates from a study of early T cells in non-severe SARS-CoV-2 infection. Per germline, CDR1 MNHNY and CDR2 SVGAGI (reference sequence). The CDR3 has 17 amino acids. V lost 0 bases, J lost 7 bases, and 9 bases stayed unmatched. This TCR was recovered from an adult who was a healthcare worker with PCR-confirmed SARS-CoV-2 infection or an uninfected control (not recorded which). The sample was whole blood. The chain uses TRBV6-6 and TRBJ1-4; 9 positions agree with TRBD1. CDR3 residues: CASSYSLEQGAREKLFF. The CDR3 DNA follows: TGTGCCAGCAGTTACTCTCTAGAACAGGGGGCGCGTGAAAAACTGTTTTTT.